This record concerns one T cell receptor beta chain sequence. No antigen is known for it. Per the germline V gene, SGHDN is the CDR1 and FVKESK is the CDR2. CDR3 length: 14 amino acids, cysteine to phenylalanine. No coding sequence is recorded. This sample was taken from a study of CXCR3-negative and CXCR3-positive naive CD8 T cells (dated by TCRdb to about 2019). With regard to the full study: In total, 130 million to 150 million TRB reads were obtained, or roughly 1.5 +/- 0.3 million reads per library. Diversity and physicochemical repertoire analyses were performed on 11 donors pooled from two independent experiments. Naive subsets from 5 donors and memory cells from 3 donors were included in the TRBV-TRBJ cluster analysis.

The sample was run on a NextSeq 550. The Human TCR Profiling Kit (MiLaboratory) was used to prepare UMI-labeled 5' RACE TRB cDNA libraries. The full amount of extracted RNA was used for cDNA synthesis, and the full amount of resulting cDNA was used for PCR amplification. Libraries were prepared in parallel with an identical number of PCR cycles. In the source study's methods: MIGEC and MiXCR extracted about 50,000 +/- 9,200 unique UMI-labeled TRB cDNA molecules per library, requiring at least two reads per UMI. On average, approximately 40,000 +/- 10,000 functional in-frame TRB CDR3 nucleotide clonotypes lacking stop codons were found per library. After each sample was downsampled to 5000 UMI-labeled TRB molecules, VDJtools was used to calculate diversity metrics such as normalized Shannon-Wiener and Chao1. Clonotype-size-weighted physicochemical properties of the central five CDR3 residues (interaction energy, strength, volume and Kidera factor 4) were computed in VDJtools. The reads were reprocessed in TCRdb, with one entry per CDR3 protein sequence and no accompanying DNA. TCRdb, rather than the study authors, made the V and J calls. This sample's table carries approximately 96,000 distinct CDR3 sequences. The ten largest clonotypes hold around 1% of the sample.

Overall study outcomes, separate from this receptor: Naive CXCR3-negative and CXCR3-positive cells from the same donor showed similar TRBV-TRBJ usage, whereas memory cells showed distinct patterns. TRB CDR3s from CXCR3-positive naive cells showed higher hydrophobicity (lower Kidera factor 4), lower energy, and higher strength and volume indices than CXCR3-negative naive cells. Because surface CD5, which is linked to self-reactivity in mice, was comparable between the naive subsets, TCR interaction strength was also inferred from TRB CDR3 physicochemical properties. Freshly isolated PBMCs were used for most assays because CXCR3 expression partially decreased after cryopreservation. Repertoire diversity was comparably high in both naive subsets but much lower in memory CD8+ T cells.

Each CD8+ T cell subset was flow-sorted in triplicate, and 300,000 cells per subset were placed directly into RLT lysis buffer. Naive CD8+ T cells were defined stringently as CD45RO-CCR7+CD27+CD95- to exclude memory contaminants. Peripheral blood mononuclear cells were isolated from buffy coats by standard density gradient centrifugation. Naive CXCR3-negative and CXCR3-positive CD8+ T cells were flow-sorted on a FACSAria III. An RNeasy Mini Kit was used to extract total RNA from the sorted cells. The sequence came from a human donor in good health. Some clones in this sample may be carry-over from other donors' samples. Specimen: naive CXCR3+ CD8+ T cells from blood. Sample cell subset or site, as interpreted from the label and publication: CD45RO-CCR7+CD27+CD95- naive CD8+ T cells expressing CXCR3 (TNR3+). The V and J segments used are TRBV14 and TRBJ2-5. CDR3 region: CASSLSTVRETQYF.